Below are 9 T cell receptor beta chains sequenced from a single sample in a study of cytomegalovirus exposure and HLA in healthy donors. The PCR employed 60 Vbeta primers together with 13 Jbeta primers. Data came from immunoSEQ multiplex PCR; TCRdb stores just in-frame clones and leaves some out. Of some 150,000 clones listed, 70% to 90% are singletons. The sequenced material came from PBMCs. These TCRs come from a woman younger than 45 in good health and CMV-seronegative.

The V and J genes are TRBV9 and TRBJ2-7; 7 bases agree with TRBD1. With V trimmed by 2 bases and J by 3 bases, 8 bases remained unmatched. The CDR3 consists of 15 residues. Germline V gene data show CDR1 as SGDLS and CDR2 as YYNGEE. The CDR3 sequence is CASSVWDSEVYEQYF. The CDR3 DNA reads TGTGCCAGCAGCGTGTGGGACAGCGAGGTCTACGAGCAGTACTTC.

DNA for the CDR3: TGCGCCAGCAGCTTGGAGGCAGCGGGGGGGAAGAATGAGCAGTTCTTC. Its protein is CASSLEAAGGKNEQFF. The chain carries TRBV5-1 and TRBJ2-1; 10 bases map to TRBD2. Per germline, CDR1 SGHRS and CDR2 YFSETQ. CDR3 length equals 16 residues. J was trimmed by 7 bases and V by 0 bases; bases with no gene match: 7. The entire variable domain, with the rest obtained from reference TRBV5-1 and TRBJ2-1, is as follows: KAGVTQTPRYLIKTRGQQVTLSCSPISGHRSVSWYQQTPGQGLQFLFEYFSETQRNKGNFPGRFSGRQFSNSRSEMNVSTLELGDSALYLCASSLEAAGGKNEQFFGPGTRLTVL.

This chain uses TRBV9 with TRBJ2-2, with 10 nucleotides matching TRBD2. Germline trimming cut 2 bases from V and 5 bases from J; bases unmatched to any gene: 9. The CDR3 spans 17 residues. The germline gives CDR1 SGDLS, CDR2 YYNGEE. The CDR3: CASSVLAGARTTGELFF. The CDR3 DNA reads TGTGCCAGCAGCGTGCTAGCGGGGGCCCGAACGACCGGGGAGCTGTTTTTT.

The rearrangement uses TRBV5-8 and TRBJ1-5; D is possibly TRBD1 (5 bases). V was cut by 9 bases and J by 0 bases, with 16 bases left in between. Germline V gene sequence: CDR1 SGHTS, CDR2 YDEGEE. The CDR3 has 15 amino acids. The chain's CDR3 is CATRNSGNSNQPQHF. Written as DNA, the CDR3 is TGTGCCACCCGAAATTCAGGGAATAGCAATCAGCCCCAGCATTTT.

The gene calls are TRBV7-2 and TRBJ2-7, with D hard to call. Trimming cost V 1 base and J 2 bases, with 9 bases left between them. The CDR3 covers 14 residues. Germline CDR1 SGHTA, CDR2 FQGNSA. The CDR3 is CASSLDSTTYEQYF. CDR3 in DNA: TGTGCCAGCAGCTTAGACAGTACCACCTACGAGCAGTACTTC.

The chain combines TRBV6-1 with TRBJ1-5; D gene ambiguous. Germline lookup yields CDR1 MNHNS and CDR2 SASEGT. This CDR3 has 13 amino acids. V lost 11 bases, J lost 1 base, and 12 bases lay in between. The CDR3, as DNA: TGTGCCCTGGCGAGGAGGAGCAATCAGCCCCAGCATTTT. Translating it yields CALARRSNQPQHF.

V gene TRBV7-6 combines with J gene TRBJ2-1, with 12 nucleotides matching TRBD2. The ends lost 6 bases at V and 9 bases at J; junction bases unmatched: 12. This CDR3 is built from 16 residues. Germline CDR1 is SGHVS and CDR2 is FNYEAQ. DNA of the CDR3: TGTGCCAGCAGTCTCCTTCTAGCGGGAGGGCCCGGTGAGCAGTTCTTC. Protein product: CASSLLLAGGPGEQFF.

The rearrangement links TRBV7-6 to TRBJ1-3; a possible D gene is TRBD1 (5 bases). The V gene lost 1 base and the J gene lost 0 bases, with 16 bases spanning the gap. Per germline, CDR1 SGHVS and CDR2 FNYEAQ. The length of the CDR3 is 18 residues. Written as DNA, the CDR3 is TGTGCCAGCAGCTTAGGGGTCCCTCTGGGGCTCTCTGGAAACACCATATATTTT. Its translation: CASSLGVPLGLSGNTIYF.

The genes are TRBV5-1 and TRBJ2-6, with TRBD1 as a possible D gene (5 bases). Germline-derived CDR1 and CDR2 are SGHRS and YFSETQ. The CDR3 runs 13 residues. With 4 bases removed from V and 4 bases from J, the gap between germline ends came to 6 bases. In DNA form, the CDR3 reads TGCGCCAGCAGCGGGGCCGGGGCCAACGTCCTGACTTTC. This translates into CASSGAGANVLTF.